The clone carrying this T cell receptor beta chain was counted only a few times. Researchers ran the PCR with 60 Vbeta and 13 Jbeta primers. Per the study methods: An analysis performed later counted 72 million or so unique TCR beta chains (roughly 9.9 million of them shared). Only in-frame clones appear in the TCRdb table, and some are missing; sequencing was by immunoSEQ multiplex PCR. The D gene and trimming were derived from the DNA, and the V and J assignments and clone size from that table. The sample holds some 150,000 clones, over 60% seen once. These data are taken from a study of cytomegalovirus exposure and HLA in healthy donors. The CDR3 sequence is 17 residues long. CDR1 is SGHVS, CDR2 FNYEAQ, per germline. The V and J ends lost 2 bases and 6 bases, in that order; junction bases with no gene match: 10.

V is TRBV7-6 and J is TRBJ1-4; TRBD1 matches 9 bases. The clonotype originates from a woman aged 35 to 49 in good health and CMV-seronegative. Sequencing was done on a sample of PBMCs. In nucleotides, the CDR3 is TGTGCCAGCAGCTTACATACAGGGGGCGGAGGAGATGAAAAACTGTTTTTT. Its protein is CASSLHTGGGGDEKLFF.